The 8 T cell receptor beta chains below come from one sample, sequenced in a study of PD-1 blockade in mismatch repair-deficient tumors. Sequencing used immunoSEQ multiplex PCR; TCRdb keeps in-frame clones, though not all of them. This sample yields approximately 22,000 clones, of which about four fifths are seen a single time; approximately 17% belongs to the top ten. The specimen comprised peripheral blood, sampled 2 weeks after starting pembrolizumab. These TCRs come from an adult with mismatch repair-deficient cancer.

This clone showed up just once. The chain joins TRBV7-6 to TRBJ2-2, with 9 bases that match TRBD2. There are 16 residues in the CDR3. V trimming: 5 bases; J trimming: 5 bases; junction bases outside the gene matches: 9. Germline V CDR1 and CDR2: SGHVS, FNYEAQ. CDR3 nucleotides: TGTGCCAGCAGCCATATAGCGGGAGAGTGGACCGGGGAGCTGTTTTTT. This translates into CASSHIAGEWTGELFF.

The rearrangement joins TRBV28 to TRBJ1-1; the match to TRBD1 covers 9 bases. The germline gives CDR1 MDHEN, CDR2 SYDVKM. The CDR3 has 17 residues. V shed 4 bases, J shed 3 bases, and the junction held 12 bases outside the gene matches. CDR3 DNA: TGTGCCAGCAGTTCGAGATTACCGGGACAGGGCTACACTGAAGCTTTCTTT. Protein: CASSSRLPGQGYTEAFF.

V usage is TRBV18 and J usage is TRBJ2-2; 7 positions match TRBD1. J gave up 1 base and V 6 bases, and 8 bases lay outside the gene matches. The CDR3 has 16 residues. Germline values: CDR1 KGHSH, CDR2 LQKENI. Here the CDR3 DNA reads TGTGCCAGCTCGACGAGTCGGACAGGGAACACCGGGGAGCTGTTTTTT. This sequence encodes CASSTSRTGNTGELFF.

The chain recombines TRBV2 with TRBJ1-1; perhaps TRBD1 as D (5 bases). Germline V gives CDR1 SNHLY, CDR2 FYNNEI. The ends were cut back, 6 bases at V and 4 bases at J, with 12 bases in the middle. The CDR3 has 13 residues. The CDR3 protein is CASSQQGVTEAFF. The CDR3 coding sequence is TGTGCCAGCAGCCAGCAGGGAGTCACTGAAGCTTTCTTT.

V and J are TRBV5-1 and TRBJ2-3, with 9 bases fitting TRBD1. The CDR3 covers 15 residues. J was trimmed by 3 bases and V by 4 bases; bases with no gene match: 6. Germline V gene lookup returns CDR1 SGHRS and CDR2 YFSETQ. The CDR3 sequence is CASSVQGAGTDTQYF. The CDR3 coding sequence is TGCGCCAGCAGCGTACAGGGGGCCGGGACAGATACGCAGTATTTT.

This chain uses TRBV18 with TRBJ1-2; weak D call: TRBD1 (6 bases). Germline V gene lookup returns CDR1 KGHSH and CDR2 LQKENI. This CDR3 has 16 amino acids. The V gene lost 2 bases and the J gene lost 0 bases, with 13 bases spanning the gap. The CDR3 protein is CASSPGEGGANYGYTF. DNA for the CDR3: TGTGCCAGCTCACCAGGAGAGGGGGGAGCTAACTATGGCTACACCTTC.

This rearrangement joins TRBV28 to TRBJ2-5, with 9 bases lining up with TRBD1. V shed 7 bases, J shed 9 bases, and the junction held 15 bases outside the gene matches. The CDR3 covers 15 residues. Germline V gives CDR1 MDHEN, CDR2 SYDVKM. The CDR3, as DNA: TGTGCCAGCACCTCGTCCGGGACAGGGTTTAGGGCCCAGTACTTC. Translation gives CASTSSGTGFRAQYF.

V and J are TRBV15 and TRBJ2-7; 7 nucleotides match TRBD2. The V and J ends lost 4 bases and 7 bases, in that order; junction bases with no gene match: 7. CDR3 length equals 13 residues. CDR1 and CDR2 (germline): LNHNV, YYDKDF (reference sequence). The CDR3 reads CATSTRRLAEQYF. In nucleotides, the CDR3 is TGTGCCACCAGCACCAGAAGACTAGCAGAGCAGTACTTC.